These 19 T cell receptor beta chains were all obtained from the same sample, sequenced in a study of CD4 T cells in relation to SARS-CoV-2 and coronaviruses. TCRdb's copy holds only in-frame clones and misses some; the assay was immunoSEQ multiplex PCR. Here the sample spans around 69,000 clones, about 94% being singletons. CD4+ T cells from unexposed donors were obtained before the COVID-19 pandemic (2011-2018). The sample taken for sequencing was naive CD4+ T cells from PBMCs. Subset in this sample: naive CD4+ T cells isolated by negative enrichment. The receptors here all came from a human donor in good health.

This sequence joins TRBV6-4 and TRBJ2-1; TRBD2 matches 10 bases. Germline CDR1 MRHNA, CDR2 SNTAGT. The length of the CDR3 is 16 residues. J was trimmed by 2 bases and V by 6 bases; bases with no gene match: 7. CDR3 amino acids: CASSHAGTSAYNEQFF. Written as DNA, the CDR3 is TGTGCCAGCAGCCATGCCGGGACTAGCGCCTACAATGAGCAGTTCTTC.

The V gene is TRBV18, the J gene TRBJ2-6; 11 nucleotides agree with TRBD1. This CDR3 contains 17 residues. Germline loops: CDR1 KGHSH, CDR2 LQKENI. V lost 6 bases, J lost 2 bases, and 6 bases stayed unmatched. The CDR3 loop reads CASSLGQGATGANVLTF. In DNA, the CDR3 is TGTGCCAGCTCGCTTGGACAGGGGGCAACTGGGGCCAACGTCCTGACTTTC.

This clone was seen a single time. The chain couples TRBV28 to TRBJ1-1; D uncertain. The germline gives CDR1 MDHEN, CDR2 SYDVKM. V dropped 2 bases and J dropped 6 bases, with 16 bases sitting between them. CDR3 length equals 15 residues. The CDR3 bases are TGTGCCAGCAGTTTAGGTTTTCTCGCGTATCCTGAAGCTTTCTTT. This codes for CASSLGFLAYPEAFF. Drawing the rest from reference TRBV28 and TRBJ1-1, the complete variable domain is DVKVTQSSRYLVKRTGEKVFLECVQDMDHENMFWYRQDPGLGLRLIYFSYDVKMKEKGDIPEGYSVSREKKERFSLILESASTNQTSMYLCASSLGFLAYPEAFFGQGTRLTVV.

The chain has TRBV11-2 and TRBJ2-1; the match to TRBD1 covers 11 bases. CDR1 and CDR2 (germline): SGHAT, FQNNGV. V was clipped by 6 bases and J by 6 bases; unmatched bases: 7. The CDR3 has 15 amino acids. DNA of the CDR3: TGTGCCAGCAGACACGGACAGGGGGCGGTCAATGAGCAGTTCTTC. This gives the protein CASRHGQGAVNEQFF.

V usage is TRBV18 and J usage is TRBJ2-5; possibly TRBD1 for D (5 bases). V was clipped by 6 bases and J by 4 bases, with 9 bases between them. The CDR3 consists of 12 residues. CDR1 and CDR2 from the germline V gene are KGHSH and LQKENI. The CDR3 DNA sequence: TGTGCCAGCTCTGGGGCGTCAGAGACCCAGTACTTC. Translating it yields CASSGASETQYF. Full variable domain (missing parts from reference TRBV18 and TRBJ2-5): NAGVMQNPRHLVRRRGQEARLRCSPMKGHSHVYWYRQLPEEGLKFMVYLQKENIIDESGMPKERFSAEFPKEGPSILRIQQVVRGDSAAYFCASSGASETQYFGPGTRLLVL.

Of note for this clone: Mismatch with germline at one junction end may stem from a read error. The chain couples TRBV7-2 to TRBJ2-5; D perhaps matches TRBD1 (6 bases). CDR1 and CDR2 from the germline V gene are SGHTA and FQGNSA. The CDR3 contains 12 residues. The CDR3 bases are TGTGCCAGCAGCTTAGCTTTGACAGGTCCCCACTTC. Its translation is CASSLALTGPHF.

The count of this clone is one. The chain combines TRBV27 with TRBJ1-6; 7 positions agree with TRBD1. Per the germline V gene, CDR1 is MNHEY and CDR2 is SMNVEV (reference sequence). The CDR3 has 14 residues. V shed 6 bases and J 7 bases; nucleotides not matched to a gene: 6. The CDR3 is CASSLTGWNSPLHF. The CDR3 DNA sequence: TGTGCCAGCAGCCTGACAGGGTGGAATTCACCCCTCCACTTT.

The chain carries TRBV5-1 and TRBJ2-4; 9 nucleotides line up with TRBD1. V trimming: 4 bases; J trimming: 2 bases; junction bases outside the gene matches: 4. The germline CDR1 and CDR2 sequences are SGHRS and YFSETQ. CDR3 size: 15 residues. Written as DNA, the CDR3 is TGCGCCAGCAGCCTAGGACAGGGGACCAAAAACATTCAGTACTTC. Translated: CASSLGQGTKNIQYF.

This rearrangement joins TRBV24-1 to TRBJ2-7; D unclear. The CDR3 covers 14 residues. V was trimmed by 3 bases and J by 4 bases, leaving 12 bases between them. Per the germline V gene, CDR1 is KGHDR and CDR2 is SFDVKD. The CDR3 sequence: CATSDPSISYEQYF. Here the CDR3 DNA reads TGTGCCACCAGTGATCCCTCTATCTCATACGAGCAGTACTTC.

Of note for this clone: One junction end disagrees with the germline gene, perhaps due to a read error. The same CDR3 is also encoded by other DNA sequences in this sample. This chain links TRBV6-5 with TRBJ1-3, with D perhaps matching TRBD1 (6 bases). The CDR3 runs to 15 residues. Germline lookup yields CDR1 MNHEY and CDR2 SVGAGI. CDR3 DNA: TGTGCCAGCAGCTACTTTCCAGGGGCTGGAAACACCATATATTTT. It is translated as CASSYFPGAGNTIYF.

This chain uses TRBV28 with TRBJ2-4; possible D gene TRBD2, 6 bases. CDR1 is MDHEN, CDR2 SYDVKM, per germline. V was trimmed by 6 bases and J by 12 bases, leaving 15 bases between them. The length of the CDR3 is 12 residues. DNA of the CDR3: TGTGCCAGCAGCTTAGGGCGGAGGGCTCAGTACTTC. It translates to CASSLGRRAQYF.

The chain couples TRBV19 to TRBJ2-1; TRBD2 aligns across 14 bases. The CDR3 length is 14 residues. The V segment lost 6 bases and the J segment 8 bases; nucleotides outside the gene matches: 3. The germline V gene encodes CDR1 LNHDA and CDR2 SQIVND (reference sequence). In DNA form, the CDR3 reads TGTGCCAGTAGGCGGACTAGCGGGAGGCATGAGCAGTTCTTC. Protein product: CASRRTSGRHEQFF.

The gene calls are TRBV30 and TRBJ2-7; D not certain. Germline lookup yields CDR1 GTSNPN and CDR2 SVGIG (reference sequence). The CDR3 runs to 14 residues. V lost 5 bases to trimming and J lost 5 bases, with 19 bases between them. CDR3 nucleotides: TGTGCCTGGGGGGTCCAGAATATCCCCCACGAGCAGTACTTC. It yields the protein CAWGVQNIPHEQYF.

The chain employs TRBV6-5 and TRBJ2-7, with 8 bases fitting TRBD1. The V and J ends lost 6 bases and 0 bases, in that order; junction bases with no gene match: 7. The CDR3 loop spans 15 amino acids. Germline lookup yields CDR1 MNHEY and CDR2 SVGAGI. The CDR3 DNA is TGTGCCAGCAGACGCGGGACAGGTAGCTCCTACGAGCAGTACTTC. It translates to CASRRGTGSSYEQYF.

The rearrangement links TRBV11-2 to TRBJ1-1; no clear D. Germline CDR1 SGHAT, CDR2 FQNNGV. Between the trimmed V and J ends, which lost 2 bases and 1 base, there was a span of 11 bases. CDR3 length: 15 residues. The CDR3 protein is CASSLPPRTNTEAFF. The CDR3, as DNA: TGTGCCAGCAGCTTACCCCCTCGAACGAACACTGAAGCTTTCTTT.

The CDR3 protein is CASSGSTGGNNQPQHF. The DNA for the CDR3 is TGTGCCAGCAGTGGGTCGACAGGGGGCAACAATCAGCCCCAGCATTTT. The chain couples TRBV25-1 to TRBJ1-5; 10 nucleotides line up with TRBD1. The CDR3 spans 16 residues. V dropped 4 bases and J dropped 3; count of bases not matched to a gene: 6. Germline V gene data show CDR1 as MGHDK and CDR2 as SYGVNS.

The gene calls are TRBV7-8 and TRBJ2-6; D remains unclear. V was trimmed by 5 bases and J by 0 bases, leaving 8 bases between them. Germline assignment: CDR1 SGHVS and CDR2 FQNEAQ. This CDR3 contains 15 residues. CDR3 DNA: TGTGCCAGCAGCCAACAACCCTCTGGGGCCAACGTCCTGACTTTC. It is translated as CASSQQPSGANVLTF.

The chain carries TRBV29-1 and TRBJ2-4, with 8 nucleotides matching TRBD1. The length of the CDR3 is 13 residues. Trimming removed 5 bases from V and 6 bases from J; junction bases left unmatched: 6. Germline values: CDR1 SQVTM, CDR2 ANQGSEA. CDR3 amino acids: CSVSGTGGNIQYF. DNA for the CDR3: TGCAGCGTTTCCGGGACAGGAGGAAACATTCAGTACTTC.

DNA for the CDR3: TGTGCCAGCAGCCTTGCGGGGCAGGGGGCTAACTATGGCTACACCTTC. Amino acid sequence: CASSLAGQGANYGYTF. The V call is TRBV7-9, the J call TRBJ1-2; 7 bases match TRBD1. The germline V gene encodes CDR1 SEHNR and CDR2 FQNEAQ (reference sequence). V shed 5 bases and J 0 bases; nucleotides not matched to a gene: 9. The CDR3 length is 16 residues.